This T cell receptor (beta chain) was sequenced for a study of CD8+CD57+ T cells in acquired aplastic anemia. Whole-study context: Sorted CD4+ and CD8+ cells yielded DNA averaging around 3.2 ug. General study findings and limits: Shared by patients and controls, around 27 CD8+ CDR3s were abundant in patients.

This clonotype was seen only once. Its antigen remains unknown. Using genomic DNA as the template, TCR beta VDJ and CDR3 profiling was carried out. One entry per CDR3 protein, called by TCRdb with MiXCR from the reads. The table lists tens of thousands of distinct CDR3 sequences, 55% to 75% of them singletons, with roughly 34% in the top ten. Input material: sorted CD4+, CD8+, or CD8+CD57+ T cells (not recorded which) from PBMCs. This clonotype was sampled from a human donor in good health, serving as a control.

CDR3 amino acids: CASSPVGTDTQYF. The DNA for the CDR3 is TGTGCCAGCAGCCCAGTGGGCACAGATACGCAGTATTTT. V usage is TRBV7-7 and J usage is TRBJ2-3, with D unclear. The V end lost 5 bases, the J end lost 1 base, and 7 bases lay between the germline ends. The CDR3 length is 13 residues. The germline gives CDR1 SSHAT, CDR2 FNYEAQ (reference sequence).